This record covers a single T cell receptor beta chain. Its antigen is unidentified. The authors ran a second PCR of about 6 to 11 cycles using a sample-barcoded 5' primer and a J-beta primer mix. A single record per CDR3 protein comes from TCRdb applying MiXCR to the 5' RACE reads. This sample yields about 1.4 million distinct CDR3 sequences, of which around 59% are seen a single time; roughly 7% belongs to the top ten. This specimen belongs to a study of blood T cells in healthy people across ages. Per individual sample, total RNA of at least 6 micrograms was extracted. Trimming removed 2 bases from V and 0 bases from J, with 18 bases in between. The CDR3 length is 18 residues. The germline V gene has CDR1 MNHEY and CDR2 SVGEGT. Overall study results and limits: Diversity estimates drawn from one million T cells were deemed underestimates. Older age went with lower TCR beta diversity per million T cells, in a roughly linear way.

The V and J genes are TRBV6-2 or TRBV6-3 and TRBJ2-3; no clear D gene. The material sequenced was blood. The TCR originated in a man younger than 30 in good health. The CDR3 is CASSYTLRPFDSTDTQYF. In DNA form, the CDR3 reads TGTGCCAGCAGTTACACCCTGCGTCCGTTTGACAGCACAGATACGCAGTATTTT.